This T cell receptor beta chain came from a study of T-cell memory formation after mild COVID-19. 5'RACE with constant-segment primers built TCRalpha and TCRbeta cDNA libraries with UMIs. From the 5' RACE reads, TCRdb called clonotypes with MiXCR, one entry per CDR3 protein. The sample contains tens of thousands of distinct CDR3 sequences, about 14% of which appear only once. The study, taken as a whole, reports: Clones shrinking from day 15 to 85 showed even CD4/CD8 mixes; later expanders tilted CD4+. The finding that pre-infection memory included some responding clones suggested that cross-reactive memory joined. Confirmation of SARS-CoV-2 specificity was lacking for second-wave clones peaking day 37.

Germline V CDR1 and CDR2: SQVTM, ANQGSEA. V lost 3 bases and J lost 3; bases outside the gene matches: 14. The CDR3 has 17 residues. To note about this clonotype: Its antigen is unidentified.

What was sequenced was PBMCs or a T cell subset sorted from them (not recorded which). This clonotype was obtained from an adult woman who had mild COVID-19 (a few samples of this study predate the infection). Cell type and time point are not known. The chain is built from TRBV29-1 and TRBJ1-2, with 9 nucleotides matching TRBD1. This CDR3 reads CSVEDFPGTGSDYGYTF. In DNA form, the CDR3 reads TGCAGCGTTGAGGACTTCCCCGGGACAGGGTCCGACTATGGCTACACCTTC.